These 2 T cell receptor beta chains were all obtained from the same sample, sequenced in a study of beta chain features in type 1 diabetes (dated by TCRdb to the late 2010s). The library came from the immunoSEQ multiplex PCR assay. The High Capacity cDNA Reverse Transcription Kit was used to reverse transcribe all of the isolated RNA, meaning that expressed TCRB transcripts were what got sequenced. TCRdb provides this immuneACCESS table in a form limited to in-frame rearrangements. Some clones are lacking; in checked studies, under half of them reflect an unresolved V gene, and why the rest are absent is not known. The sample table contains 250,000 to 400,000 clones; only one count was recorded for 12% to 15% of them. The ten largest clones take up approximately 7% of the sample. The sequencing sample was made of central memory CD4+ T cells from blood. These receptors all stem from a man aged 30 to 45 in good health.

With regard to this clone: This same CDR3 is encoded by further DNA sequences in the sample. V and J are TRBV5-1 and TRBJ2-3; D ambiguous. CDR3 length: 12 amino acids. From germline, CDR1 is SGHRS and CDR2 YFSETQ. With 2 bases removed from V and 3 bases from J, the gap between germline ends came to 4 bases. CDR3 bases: TGCGCCAGCAGCTTAAGAACAGATACGCAGTATTTT. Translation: CASSLRTDTQYF. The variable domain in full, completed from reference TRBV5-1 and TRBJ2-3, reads KAGVTQTPRYLIKTRGQQVTLSCSPISGHRSVSWYQQTPGQGLQFLFEYFSETQRNKGNFPGRFSGRQFSNSRSEMNVSTLELGDSALYLCASSLRTDTQYFGPGTRLTVL.

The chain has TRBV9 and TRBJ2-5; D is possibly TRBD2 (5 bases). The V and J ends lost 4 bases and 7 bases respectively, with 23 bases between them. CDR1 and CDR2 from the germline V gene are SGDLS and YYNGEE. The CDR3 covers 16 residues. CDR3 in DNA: TGTGCCAGCAGCTTAGCGCCTTCGCCCCGTTTTGGGACCCAGTACTTC. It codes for CASSLAPSPRFGTQYF.